This T cell receptor beta chain was observed in a study of blood T cell repertoires in COVID-19. The CDR3 consists of 12 residues. V lost 5 bases and J lost 7, with 11 bases in between. Looked up from germline, CDR1 is MDHEN and CDR2 is SYDVKM. Sequencing used immunoSEQ multiplex PCR; TCRdb keeps in-frame clones, though not all of them. Found here are around 170,000 clones, around 84% of them singletons; the top ten hold roughly 14%. This TCR derives from a man younger than 45 with active or convalescent COVID-19. The V gene is TRBV28, the J gene TRBJ1-2, with D possibly TRBD1 on 5 matching bases. The sequenced material came from peripheral blood. In nucleotides, the CDR3 is TGTGCCAGCAGTACCCAGGGCTTTGGCTACACCTTC. Amino acids: CASSTQGFGYTF.